This T cell receptor (beta chain) was documented in a study of blood T cell repertoires in COVID-19. Before being deemed recovered, Cohort 3 donors had two negative PCRs, clearance, or symptom resolution. Trimming left V 5 bases short and J 7 bases short, with 18 bases between. Germline CDR1 SEHNR, CDR2 FQNEAQ (reference sequence). The CDR3 loop spans 15 amino acids. Here immunoSEQ multiplex PCR was the method, and the copy in TCRdb shows in-frame clones only, minus some. This sample has 350,000 to 550,000 clones, with approximately 92% found just once. J is TRBJ2-1 and V is TRBV7-9; D gene ambiguous. The receptor was isolated from a man aged 25-40 years who had recovered from COVID-19. Specimen: PBMCs or T cells enriched from blood (not recorded which). The CDR3 bases are TGTGCCAGCAGCCCCTTCCAAAAAGCTAGGAATGAGCAGTTCTTC. This gives the protein CASSPFQKARNEQFF.